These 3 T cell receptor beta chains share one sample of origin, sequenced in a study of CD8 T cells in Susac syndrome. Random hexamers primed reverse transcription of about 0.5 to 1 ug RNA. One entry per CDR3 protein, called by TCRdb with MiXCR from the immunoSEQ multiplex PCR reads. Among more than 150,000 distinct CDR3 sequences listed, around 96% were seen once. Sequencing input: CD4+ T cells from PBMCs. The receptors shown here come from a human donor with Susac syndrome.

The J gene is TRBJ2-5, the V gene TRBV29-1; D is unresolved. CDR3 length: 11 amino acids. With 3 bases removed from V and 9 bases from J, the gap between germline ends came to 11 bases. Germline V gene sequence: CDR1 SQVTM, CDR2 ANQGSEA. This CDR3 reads CSVEAGAAQYF. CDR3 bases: TGCAGCGTTGAGGCAGGCGCGGCCCAGTACTTC.

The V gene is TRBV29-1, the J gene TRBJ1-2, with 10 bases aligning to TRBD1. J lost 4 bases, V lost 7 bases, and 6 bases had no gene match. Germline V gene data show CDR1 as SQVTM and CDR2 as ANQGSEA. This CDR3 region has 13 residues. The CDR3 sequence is CSGKTGGGYGYTF. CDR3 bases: TGCAGCGGCAAGACAGGGGGCGGCTATGGCTACACCTTC.

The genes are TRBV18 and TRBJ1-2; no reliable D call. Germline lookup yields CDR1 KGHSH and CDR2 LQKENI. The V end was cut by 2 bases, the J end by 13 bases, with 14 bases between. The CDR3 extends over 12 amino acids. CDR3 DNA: TGTGCCAGCTCACCAGAGACGGGGATTCGCACCTTC. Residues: CASSPETGIRTF.